The T cell receptor beta chain under discussion was sequenced for a study of patients and donors after allogeneic stem cell transplantation. The CDR3 sequence is 15 residues long. The V gene end was trimmed by 4 bases and the J gene end by 4 bases; junction bases not matched to a gene: 6. Germline CDR1 SGHDT, CDR2 YYEEEE. Using its own MiXCR run on the RT-PCR reads, TCRdb lists one record per CDR3 protein. The table lists roughly 960,000 distinct CDR3 sequences, about a sixth of them singletons. The rearrangement uses TRBV5-6 and TRBJ2-1; 9 nucleotides agree with TRBD2. The TCR was taken from a human donor who was either an allogeneic HSCT recipient or a stem cell or donor lymphocyte infusion donor (not recorded which). It is not recorded whose cells these are; they may come from a transplant donor. Sequenced: blood, either unsorted or a sorted T cell fraction (not recorded which). CDR3 nucleotides: TGTGCCAGCAGCCGCGGGGGGGCGCCGTACAATGAGCAGTTCTTC. Protein product: CASSRGGAPYNEQFF.